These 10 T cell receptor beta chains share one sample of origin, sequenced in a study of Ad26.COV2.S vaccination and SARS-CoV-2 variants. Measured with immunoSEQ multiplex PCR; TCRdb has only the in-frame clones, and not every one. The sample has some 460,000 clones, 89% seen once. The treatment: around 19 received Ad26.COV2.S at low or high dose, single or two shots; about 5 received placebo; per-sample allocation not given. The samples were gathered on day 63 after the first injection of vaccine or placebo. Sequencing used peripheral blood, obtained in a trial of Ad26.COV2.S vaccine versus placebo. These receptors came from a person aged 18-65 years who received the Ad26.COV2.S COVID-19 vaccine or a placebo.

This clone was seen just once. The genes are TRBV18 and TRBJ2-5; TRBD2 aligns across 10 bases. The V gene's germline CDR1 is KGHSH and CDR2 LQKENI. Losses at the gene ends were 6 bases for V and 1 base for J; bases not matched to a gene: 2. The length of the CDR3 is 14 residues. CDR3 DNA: TGTGCCAGCTCCCCTAGCGGGAGCCAAGAGACCCAGTACTTC. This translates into CASSPSGSQETQYF.

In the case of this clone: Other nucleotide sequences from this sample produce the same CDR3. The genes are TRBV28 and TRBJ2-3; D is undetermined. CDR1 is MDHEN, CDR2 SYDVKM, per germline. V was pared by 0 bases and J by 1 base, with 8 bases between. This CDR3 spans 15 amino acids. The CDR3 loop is CASSLWGIGTDTQYF. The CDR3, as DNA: TGTGCCAGCAGTTTATGGGGTATTGGCACAGATACGCAGTATTTT.

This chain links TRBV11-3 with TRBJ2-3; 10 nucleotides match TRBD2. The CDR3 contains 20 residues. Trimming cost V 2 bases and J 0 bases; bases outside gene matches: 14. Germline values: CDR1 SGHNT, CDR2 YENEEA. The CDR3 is CASSLWAVAGGGESTDTQYF. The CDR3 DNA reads TGTGCCAGCAGCTTATGGGCGGTAGCGGGAGGCGGGGAAAGCACAGATACGCAGTATTTT.

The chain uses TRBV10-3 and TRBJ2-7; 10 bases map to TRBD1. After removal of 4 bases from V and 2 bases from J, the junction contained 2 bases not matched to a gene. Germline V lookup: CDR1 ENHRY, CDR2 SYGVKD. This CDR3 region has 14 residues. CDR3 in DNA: TGTGCCATCAGTGGGACAGGGGGGGCCTACGAGCAGTACTTC. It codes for CAISGTGGAYEQYF.

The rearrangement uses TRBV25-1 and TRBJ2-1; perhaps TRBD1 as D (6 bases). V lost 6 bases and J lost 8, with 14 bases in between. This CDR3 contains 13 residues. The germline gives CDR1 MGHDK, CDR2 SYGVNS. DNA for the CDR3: TGTGCCAGCAGGGATGACAGGCTGCATGAGCAGTTCTTC. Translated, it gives CASRDDRLHEQFF.

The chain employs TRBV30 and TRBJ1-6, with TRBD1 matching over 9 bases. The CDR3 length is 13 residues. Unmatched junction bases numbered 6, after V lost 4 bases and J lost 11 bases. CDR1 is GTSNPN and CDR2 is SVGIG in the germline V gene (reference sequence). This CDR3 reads CAWTMTGGTPLHF. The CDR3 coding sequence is TGTGCCTGGACGATGACAGGGGGGACACCCCTCCACTTT. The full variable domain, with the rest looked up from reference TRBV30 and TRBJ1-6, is SQTIHQWPATLVQPVGSPLSLECTVEGTSNPNLYWYRQAAGRGLQLLFYSVGIGQISSEVPQNLSASRPQDRQFILSSKKLLLSDSGFYLCAWTMTGGTPLHFGNGTRLTVT.

The CDR3 nucleotides are TGCAGTGCCCCCGAGAACACTGAAGCTTTCTTT. This codes for CSAPENTEAFF. This chain connects TRBV20-1 to TRBJ1-1; unclear D gene. Per germline, CDR1 DFQATT and CDR2 SNEGSKA (reference sequence). The V end lost 6 bases, the J end lost 1 base, and 6 bases lay between the germline ends. The CDR3 extends over 11 amino acids.

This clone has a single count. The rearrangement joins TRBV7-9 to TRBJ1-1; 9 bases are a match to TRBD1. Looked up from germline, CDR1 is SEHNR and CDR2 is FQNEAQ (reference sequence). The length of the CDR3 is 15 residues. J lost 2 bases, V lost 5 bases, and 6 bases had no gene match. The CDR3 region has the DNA TGTGCCAGCAGCGTACCGACAGGGGGTAACACTGAAGCTTTCTTT. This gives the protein CASSVPTGGNTEAFF.

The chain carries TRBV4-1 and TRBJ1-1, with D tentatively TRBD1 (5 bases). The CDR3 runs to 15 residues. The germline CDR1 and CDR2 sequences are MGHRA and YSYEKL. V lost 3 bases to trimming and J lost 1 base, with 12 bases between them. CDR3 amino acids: CASSHPTTGNTEAFF. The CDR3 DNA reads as TGCGCCAGCAGCCATCCTACTACAGGGAACACTGAAGCTTTCTTT.

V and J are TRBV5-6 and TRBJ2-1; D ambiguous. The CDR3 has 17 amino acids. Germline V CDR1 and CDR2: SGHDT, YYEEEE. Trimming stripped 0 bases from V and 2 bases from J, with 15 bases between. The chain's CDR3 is CASSLELRPWAYNEQFF. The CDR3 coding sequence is TGTGCCAGCAGCTTGGAGTTGCGGCCCTGGGCCTACAATGAGCAGTTCTTC.